This T cell receptor beta chain was recovered during a study of T cell repertoires in ileal Crohn's disease. Study results and limitations: All patients with clonality above 26.8% had endoscopic recurrence.

As regards this clone: Antigen: not known.

Clones were sequenced by immunoSEQ multiplex PCR, and TCRdb holds only the in-frame ones, with some missing. The sample contains some 5,500 clones, 75% to 90% of which appear only once. From germline, CDR1 is SGDLS and CDR2 YYNGEE. The trim removed 3 bases at V and 3 bases at J, leaving 19 bases unmatched. The CDR3 loop spans 21 amino acids. The specimen was ileal tissue. The J gene is TRBJ2-1, the V gene TRBV9; 12 positions match TRBD2. The receptor's source is an adult with Crohn's disease. DNA of the CDR3: TGTGCCAGCAGCGGATCCTCTTCTAGCGGGAGGGCCCGAGGTGTCTACAATGAGCAGTTCTTC. Amino acids: CASSGSSSSGRARGVYNEQFF.